This T cell receptor (beta chain) originates from a study of blood T cell repertoires in COVID-19. Study as a whole: Acute-phase and convalescent COVID-19 samples originated in the United States, Italy and Spain.

Data came from immunoSEQ multiplex PCR; TCRdb stores just in-frame clones and leaves some out. The sample lists roughly 500,000 clones, less than 90% occurring once. This clone was picked up one time. Looked up from germline, CDR1 is LGHDT and CDR2 is YNNKEL (reference sequence). The V end lost 1 base, the J end lost 0 bases, and 9 bases lay between the germline ends. This CDR3 spans 15 amino acids. V gene TRBV3-1 (or the pseudogene TRBV3-2) combines with J gene TRBJ1-1, with a possible D match to TRBD1 (5 bases). The sequence came from a woman between 55 and 75 years old who had recovered from COVID-19. Sequenced input: PBMCs or T cells enriched from blood (not recorded which). The CDR3 DNA follows: TGTGCCAGCAGCCAAGGAGTCAGGGTGAACACTGAAGCTTTCTTT. Amino acids: CASSQGVRVNTEAFF.